This passage covers 28 T cell receptor beta chains from one sample sequenced in a study of blood T cell repertoires in COVID-19. Only in-frame clones appear in the TCRdb table, and some are missing; sequencing was by immunoSEQ multiplex PCR. Altogether about 90,000 clones are present, approximately 90% being singletons, with the ten largest covering about 2.5%. Sequences were obtained from peripheral blood. The source is a human donor with active COVID-19. The donor label of this sample is uncertain.

This chain connects TRBV3-1 (or the pseudogene TRBV3-2) to TRBJ1-6, with a tentative D call TRBD1 (6 bases). Trimming removed 4 bases at V and 11 bases at J, with 9 bases between. The CDR3 covers 12 residues. Germline V lookup: CDR1 LGHDT, CDR2 YNNKEL (reference sequence). The CDR3 DNA follows: TGTGCCAGCAGCCCAACAGGGACACCCCTCCACTTT. This sequence encodes CASSPTGTPLHF.

In its sample, this clone was seen once. J is TRBJ2-1 and V is TRBV6-2 or TRBV6-3, with 10 bases aligning to TRBD2. Trimming removed 6 bases from V and 8 bases from J; junction bases left unmatched: 16. The germline gives CDR1 MNHEY, CDR2 SVGEGT. The CDR3 is 17 residues long. CDR3 amino acids: CASSPNPSGGASDEQFF. The CDR3 DNA follows: TGTGCCAGCAGCCCCAATCCGAGCGGGGGGGCCAGCGATGAGCAGTTCTTC.

The genes are TRBV5-5 and TRBJ1-4; tentative D call: TRBD1 (6 bases). The germline V and J ends were trimmed by 2 bases and 3 bases, with 8 bases remaining between them. The V gene's germline CDR1 is SGHKS and CDR2 YYEKEE (reference sequence). This CDR3 region has 14 residues. Written as DNA, the CDR3 is TGTGCCAGCAGCTTTAGGGGGTCTAATGAAAAACTGTTTTTT. Translated: CASSFRGSNEKLFF.

The J gene is TRBJ1-1, the V gene TRBV7-9; a weak D match, TRBD1 (5 bases). CDR3 length: 14 residues. V lost 5 bases and J lost 1, with 11 bases in between. Germline lookup yields CDR1 SEHNR and CDR2 FQNEAQ (reference sequence). The CDR3 DNA reads as TGTGCCAGCAGCGCGGGACGGGAGAACACTGAAGCTTTCTTT. This sequence encodes CASSAGRENTEAFF.

V and J are TRBV28 and TRBJ2-1; 8 bases align to TRBD2. This CDR3 has 16 residues. The V gene's germline CDR1 is MDHEN and CDR2 SYDVKM. V dropped 1 base and J dropped 5; count of bases not matched to a gene: 7. CDR3 DNA: TGTGCCAGCAGTTTATTAGGCGGGGGGCCTAACAATGAGCAGTTCTTC. Its translation: CASSLLGGGPNNEQFF.

The rearrangement links TRBV28 to TRBJ2-7, with TRBD1 as a possible D gene (6 bases). The germline V gene encodes CDR1 MDHEN and CDR2 SYDVKM. Between the trimmed V and J ends, which lost 6 bases and 1 base, there was a span of 16 bases. This CDR3 is built from 15 residues. The CDR3 DNA is TGTGCCAGCAGCGAAACAGGGAACCTTTCCTACGAGCAGTACTTC. This encodes CASSETGNLSYEQYF.

The J gene is TRBJ1-5, the V gene TRBV24-1, with 7 bases that match TRBD1. The CDR3 spans 14 residues. CDR1 is KGHDR and CDR2 is SFDVKD in the germline V gene. The trim removed 7 bases at V and 4 bases at J, leaving 6 bases unmatched. CDR3 sequence reads: CATRGDSPNQPQHF. The DNA for the CDR3 is TGTGCCACCAGGGGGGACAGCCCAAATCAGCCCCAGCATTTT.

V is TRBV25-1 and J is TRBJ2-7; 11 nucleotides agree with TRBD1. The CDR3 consists of 15 residues. Germline CDR1 is MGHDK and CDR2 is SYGVNS. The trim removed 5 bases at V and 2 bases at J, leaving 5 bases unmatched. Here the CDR3 DNA reads TGTGCCAGCAGTAGGACAGGGGGCTTTGCCTACGAGCAGTACTTC. This codes for CASSRTGGFAYEQYF.

The chain links TRBV19 to TRBJ1-2; 10 nucleotides match TRBD1. This CDR3 comprises 15 residues. Looked up from germline, CDR1 is LNHDA and CDR2 is SQIVND (reference sequence). V lost 6 bases, J lost 4 bases, and 8 bases stayed unmatched. DNA for the CDR3: TGTGCCAGTAGCCAGCCGGGACAGGGGTTCTATGGCTACACCTTC. It translates to CASSQPGQGFYGYTF.

This clone was detected only a few times. The chain has TRBV27 and TRBJ1-2, with unresolved D. Germline V gene data show CDR1 as MNHEY and CDR2 as SMNVEV (reference sequence). The CDR3 extends over 14 amino acids. V was shortened by 0 bases and J by 9 bases, with 14 bases between the two germline ends. Here the CDR3 reads CASSLSSSAISYTF. CDR3 in DNA: TGTGCCAGCAGTTTATCGAGTTCAGCGATCAGCTACACCTTC.

This clone was picked up one time. This chain connects TRBV5-4 to TRBJ2-7; D possibly corresponds to TRBD1 (5 bases). CDR3 length equals 16 residues. Germline loops: CDR1 SGHNT, CDR2 YYREEE (reference sequence). Trimming left V 4 bases short and J 1 base short, with 18 bases between. CDR3 amino acids: CASSPPGRQGSYEQYF. The DNA for the CDR3 is TGTGCCAGCAGCCCGCCCGGTAGGCAGGGATCCTACGAGCAGTACTTC.

V gene TRBV5-1 combines with J gene TRBJ1-2; the D is unclear. The V end lost 3 bases, the J end lost 3 bases, and 6 bases lay between the germline ends. This CDR3 has 12 amino acids. In germline, CDR1 is SGHRS, CDR2 YFSETQ. The CDR3 nucleotides are TGCGCCAGCAGCTGGGAGGACTATGGCTACACCTTC. Translated: CASSWEDYGYTF.

The chain has TRBV7-2 and TRBJ2-7, with TRBD2 matching 10 bases. This CDR3 has 15 amino acids. CDR1 and CDR2 from the germline V gene are SGHTA and FQGNSA. V lost 5 bases, J lost 0 bases, and 4 bases stayed unmatched. As DNA, the CDR3 is TGTGCCAGCAGCCCAAGGACTAGCGGCTCCTACGAGCAGTACTTC. Amino acids: CASSPRTSGSYEQYF.

CDR3 in DNA: TGTGCCAGCAGTTCCCTGTGGACAGGGTTAAATGAAAAACTGTTTTTT. Translating it yields CASSSLWTGLNEKLFF. This rearrangement joins TRBV27 to TRBJ1-4; 8 nucleotides agree with TRBD1. The CDR3 has 16 amino acids. CDR1 and CDR2 from the germline V gene are MNHEY and SMNVEV (reference sequence). The V gene end was trimmed by 4 bases and the J gene end by 5 bases; junction bases not matched to a gene: 9.

The chain links TRBV28 to TRBJ1-6, with TRBD1 matching over 8 bases. CDR1 and CDR2 from the germline V gene are MDHEN and SYDVKM. The CDR3 is 18 amino acids. V dropped 3 bases and J dropped 6; count of bases not matched to a gene: 13. For the CDR3, the DNA is TGTGCCAGCAGTTTTCTGCAGGGGGCGGGGGTAGGTAATTCACCCCTCCACTTT. Encoded protein: CASSFLQGAGVGNSPLHF.

V gene TRBV27 combines with J gene TRBJ2-3, with D tentatively TRBD2 (7 bases). The CDR3 consists of 14 residues. Trimming removed 6 bases from V and 6 bases from J, with 16 bases in between. Germline CDR1 MNHEY, CDR2 SMNVEV (reference sequence). In nucleotides, the CDR3 is TGTGCCAGCAGCCCCGGTGAGGGGGGGGATACGCAGTATTTT. Translated: CASSPGEGGDTQYF.

J is TRBJ2-7 and V is TRBV10-3; 11 bases are a match to TRBD2. This CDR3 is 19 amino acids long. Trimming cost V 3 bases and J 1 base; bases outside gene matches: 14. The germline V gene encodes CDR1 ENHRY and CDR2 SYGVKD. The DNA for the CDR3 is TGTGCCATCAGTGACCTCGAGGGTACTAGCGGGGGACTATCCTACGAGCAGTACTTC. Translated: CAISDLEGTSGGLSYEQYF.

The chain links TRBV9 to TRBJ1-4; 7 nucleotides align to TRBD1. Looked up from germline, CDR1 is SGDLS and CDR2 is YYNGEE. This CDR3 spans 15 amino acids. Trimming took 3 bases from V and 4 from J; bases not matched to a gene: 6. CDR3 in DNA: TGTGCCAGCAGCGAAGAAGACAGGGATAATGAAAAACTGTTTTTT. Amino acids: CASSEEDRDNEKLFF.

J is TRBJ2-2 and V is TRBV27, with 8 positions matching TRBD1. The CDR3 covers 17 residues. From germline, CDR1 is MNHEY and CDR2 SMNVEV (reference sequence). Germline trimming cut 6 bases from V and 4 bases from J; bases unmatched to any gene: 13. Here the CDR3 reads CASSPSRTGLLTGELFF. The CDR3 DNA is TGTGCCAGCAGCCCCAGTCGGACAGGGCTACTCACCGGGGAGCTGTTTTTT.

The chain couples TRBV7-9 to TRBJ2-2, with 7 positions matching TRBD2. Germline CDR1 SEHNR, CDR2 FQNEAQ (reference sequence). The CDR3 length is 17 residues. The ends lost 0 bases at V and 5 bases at J; junction bases unmatched: 9. The CDR3 is CASSLASSGRVTGELFF. The CDR3 DNA is TGTGCCAGCAGCTTAGCGTCTAGCGGTCGGGTAACCGGGGAGCTGTTTTTT.

The CDR3 DNA follows: TGTGCCAGCAGCTTGGAGGGGCGCGGGGGGGCCGGAGAGACCCAGTACTTC. Translating it yields CASSLEGRGGAGETQYF. The chain uses TRBV5-4 and TRBJ2-5; 9 bases align to TRBD2. The V gene end was trimmed by 0 bases and the J gene end by 4 bases; junction bases not matched to a gene: 10. This CDR3 spans 17 amino acids. From germline, CDR1 is SGHNT and CDR2 YYREEE (reference sequence).

This sequence joins TRBV9 and TRBJ2-2, with a possible D match to TRBD1 (5 bases). Trimming stripped 3 bases from V and 4 bases from J, with 13 bases between. The CDR3 loop spans 15 amino acids. CDR1 SGDLS and CDR2 YYNGEE come from the germline V gene. This chain's CDR3 is CASSEPTDTTGELFF. As DNA, the CDR3 is TGTGCCAGCAGCGAACCCACGGACACCACCGGGGAGCTGTTTTTT.

V gene TRBV23-1 combines with J gene TRBJ2-2, with 9 bases identical to TRBD1. TRBV23-1 is assigned to the ORF class and has an uncertain function. V trimming: 7 bases; J trimming: 3 bases; junction bases outside the gene matches: 6. This CDR3 is built from 15 residues. The CDR3 loop is CASTPGQGYTGELFF. As DNA, the CDR3 is TGCGCCAGCACGCCGGGACAGGGTTACACCGGGGAGCTGTTTTTT.

The chain couples TRBV27 to TRBJ1-1, with 7 bases identical to TRBD1. Germline V gives CDR1 MNHEY, CDR2 SMNVEV (reference sequence). The length of the CDR3 is 12 residues. Trimming removed 10 bases from V and 4 bases from J; junction bases left unmatched: 6. CDR3 sequence (DNA): TGTGCCACAATGACAGGGTTCACTGAAGCTTTCTTT. Its protein is CATMTGFTEAFF.

The rearrangement joins TRBV11-2 to TRBJ2-4; no reliable D call. The CDR3 covers 14 residues. Looked up from germline, CDR1 is SGHAT and CDR2 is FQNNGV. Trimming pared 0 bases from V and 8 bases from J, leaving 11 bases between. For the CDR3, the DNA is TGTGCCAGCAGCTTAGATGTCGCTAGTTACATTCAGTACTTC. This encodes CASSLDVASYIQYF.

V gene TRBV5-1 combines with J gene TRBJ2-1, with 10 bases identical to TRBD2. The V segment lost 0 bases and the J segment 9 bases; nucleotides outside the gene matches: 6. This CDR3 is built from 15 residues. Germline CDR1 is SGHRS and CDR2 is YFSETQ. CDR3 in DNA: TGCGCCAGCAGCTTGGGGACTAGCGGAGGGGCTGAGCAGTTCTTC. Amino acids: CASSLGTSGGAEQFF.

V usage is TRBV27 and J usage is TRBJ2-3; possibly TRBD2 for D (5 bases). Germline loops: CDR1 MNHEY, CDR2 SMNVEV (reference sequence). V dropped 3 bases and J dropped 5 bases, with 21 bases sitting between them. The length of the CDR3 is 17 residues. The chain's CDR3 is CASSLRVAHEGVDTQYF. CDR3 DNA sequence: TGTGCCAGCAGTTTGAGGGTAGCCCATGAGGGTGTAGATACGCAGTATTTT.

V usage is TRBV4-2 and J usage is TRBJ1-1; 7 nucleotides agree with TRBD1. J was trimmed by 6 bases and V by 4 bases; bases with no gene match: 11. Looked up from germline, CDR1 is LGHNA and CDR2 is YNFKEQ. This CDR3 contains 15 residues. This chain's CDR3 is CASSPRGEGAAEAFF. Here the CDR3 DNA reads TGTGCCAGCAGCCCGCGGGGCGAGGGGGCTGCTGAAGCTTTCTTT.